A few counts support the clone carrying this T cell receptor beta chain. Its antigen is as yet unknown. This specimen comes from a study of T cell responses to AZD1222 COVID-19 vaccine. Study-level information: Analysis merged second doses at about 4 or about 12 weeks.

The CDR3 is 14 residues long. The ends were cut back, 0 bases at V and 7 bases at J, with 8 bases in the middle. Germline values: CDR1 SGDLS, CDR2 YYNGEE. Here immunoSEQ multiplex PCR was the method, and the copy in TCRdb shows in-frame clones only, minus some. The repertoire has about 95,000 clones, about 89% of them found once; the top ten carry 3.5% to 4.5%. Overall study findings and caveats: White British people made up most donors, females outnumbered males, and clonal diversity was possibly underestimated. Repertoires were collected only later (after the peak T cell response had occurred). Across spike, vaccine-associated CD4 TCRs were found, dominant at 160-218 and 743-854.

The rearrangement links TRBV9 to TRBJ1-6, with unresolved D. This TCR came from an adult in good health. The material was peripheral blood, obtained on day 0 of AZD1222 vaccination. This CDR3 is CASSVESVNSPLHF. In nucleotides, the CDR3 is TGTGCCAGCAGCGTAGAATCAGTAAATTCACCCCTCCACTTT.